The 13 T cell receptor beta chains listed next were all sequenced from one sample in a study of control samples from healthy donors and cancer patients. The protocol was immunoSEQ multiplex PCR, while the TCRdb copy is restricted to in-frame clones and leaves out a portion. The sample lists roughly 100,000 clones, approximately 91% occurring once. Sequencing was done on a sample of blood. Every receptor here comes from a woman aged 25 to 39 in good health.

This chain links TRBV6-2 or TRBV6-3 with TRBJ2-1; TRBD2 agrees at 10 bases. The V and J ends lost 4 bases and 8 bases, in that order; junction bases with no gene match: 11. The CDR3 has 16 amino acids. Germline V gene lookup returns CDR1 MNHEY and CDR2 SVGEGT. CDR3 coding DNA: TGTGCCAGCAGTTCACCGGCTAGCGGGAGTTCACATGAGCAGTTCTTC. Protein product: CASSSPASGSSHEQFF.

V and J are TRBV6-2 or TRBV6-3 and TRBJ1-1; no definite D call. The ends were cut back, 4 bases at V and 6 bases at J, with 6 bases in the middle. Looked up from germline, CDR1 is MNHEY and CDR2 is SVGEGT. The CDR3 is 11 residues long. The CDR3 sequence: CASSWRAEAFF. CDR3 DNA: TGTGCCAGCAGTTGGAGGGCTGAAGCTTTCTTT.

The genes are TRBV5-1 and TRBJ2-2; the match to TRBD2 covers 14 bases. The CDR3 length is 16 residues. Trimming cost V 3 bases and J 4 bases; bases outside gene matches: 2. Per the germline V gene, CDR1 is SGHRS and CDR2 is YFSETQ. The CDR3 loop reads CASSWGTSGGTGELFF. CDR3 bases: TGCGCCAGCAGCTGGGGGACTAGCGGGGGCACCGGGGAGCTGTTTTTT.

J is TRBJ1-1 and V is TRBV27; maybe TRBD1 (6 bases). Germline V gene data show CDR1 as MNHEY and CDR2 as SMNVEV (reference sequence). CDR3 length: 14 amino acids. V was clipped by 4 bases and J by 1 base, with 10 bases between them. CDR3 DNA: TGTGCCAGCAGTTCCGGGACATCGAACACTGAAGCTTTCTTT. Protein product: CASSSGTSNTEAFF.

The chain uses TRBV19 and TRBJ2-1; 9 bases map to TRBD2. Germline-derived CDR1 and CDR2 are LNHDA and SQIVND (reference sequence). V lost 7 bases and J lost 8; bases outside the gene matches: 12. The CDR3 runs 15 residues. CDR3 DNA: TGTGCCAGTACTCCAATGGGACTAGCAACCCATGAGCAGTTCTTC. Protein sequence: CASTPMGLATHEQFF.

V and J are TRBV4-1 and TRBJ1-1; D is undetermined. The ends were cut back, 1 base at V and 1 base at J, with 16 bases in the middle. This CDR3 spans 17 amino acids. From germline, CDR1 is MGHRA and CDR2 YSYEKL. In DNA, the CDR3 is TGCGCCAGCAGCCAAGCTTCCCCTGGGCTGAGGAACACTGAAGCTTTCTTT. Translating it yields CASSQASPGLRNTEAFF.

This chain connects TRBV7-9 to TRBJ2-1, with 11 bases that match TRBD1. The length of the CDR3 is 15 residues. V trimming: 5 bases; J trimming: 5 bases; junction bases outside the gene matches: 5. CDR1 is SEHNR, CDR2 FQNEAQ, per germline (reference sequence). CDR3 loop: CASSLGTGGDNEQFF. CDR3 coding DNA: TGTGCCAGCAGCCTAGGGACAGGGGGAGACAATGAGCAGTTCTTC.

The chain links TRBV21-1 to TRBJ1-6; TRBD1 is taken as the D call from the table, unchecked against the DNA. TRBV21-1 is termed a pseudogene. CDR3 length: 17 residues. CDR3 nucleotides: TGTGCCAGCAGCGGATCGACAGGGGAAAGCTATAATTCACCCCTCCACTTT. Residues: CASSGSTGESYNSPLHF.

The rearrangement links TRBV6-5 to TRBJ2-1; perhaps D is TRBD1 or TRBD2 (5 bases each). The CDR3 covers 15 residues. Trimming removed 7 bases from V and 4 bases from J, with 17 bases in between. CDR1 is MNHEY, CDR2 SVGAGI, per germline. This CDR3 reads CASKALVGDYNEQFF. As DNA, the CDR3 is TGTGCCAGCAAAGCGTTGGTGGGGGATTACAATGAGCAGTTCTTC.

This rearrangement joins TRBV10-2 to TRBJ1-2; D unclear. Germline CDR1 WSHSY, CDR2 SAAADI. The CDR3 covers 15 residues. V was cut by 0 bases and J by 2 bases, with 10 bases left in between. CDR3 sequence: CASSESSGLNYGYTF. The CDR3 DNA is TGCGCCAGCAGTGAGTCGAGCGGGTTAAACTATGGCTACACCTTC.

This clone was seen just once. Written as DNA, the CDR3 is TGCGCCAGCAGCTTGGAGGACAGGAACTATGGCTACACCTTC. Its translation: CASSLEDRNYGYTF. The chain recombines TRBV5-1 with TRBJ1-2; 7 bases line up with TRBD1. This CDR3 is built from 14 residues. Germline assignment: CDR1 SGHRS and CDR2 YFSETQ. The V segment lost 0 bases and the J segment 2 bases; nucleotides outside the gene matches: 1.

For this clone: One junction end disagrees with the germline gene, perhaps due to a read error. The CDR3 DNA sequence: TGTGCCAGCAGCTTGTCGGGACTAGCGGGGGGGGATTTT. As protein: CASSLSGLAGGDF. The chain joins TRBV5-4 to TRBJ2-3; 16 nucleotides agree with TRBD2. This CDR3 comprises 13 residues. CDR1 and CDR2 (germline): SGHNT, YYREEE (reference sequence).

The chain employs TRBV18 and TRBJ2-6; D unresolved. Deletions cut 0 bases from V and 1 base from J, with 4 bases between. The CDR3 spans 15 residues. Per germline, CDR1 KGHSH and CDR2 LQKENI. The chain's CDR3 is CASSPPWSGANVLTF. CDR3 in DNA: TGTGCCAGCTCACCACCGTGGTCTGGGGCCAACGTCCTGACTTTC.